The sequence of this T cell receptor (beta chain) was determined in a study of blood T cell repertoires in COVID-19. Study background: Acute and convalescent COVID-19 samples came from the United States, Italy and Spain. PBMCs, B-cell-depleted T cells, or T cells were the source of the cDNA or gDNA that made up the material.

In its sample, this clone was seen a few times. Clones were sequenced by immunoSEQ multiplex PCR, and TCRdb holds only the in-frame ones, with some missing. The sample has 110,000 to 150,000 clones, around 90% seen once. The CDR3 runs 14 residues. CDR1 is LGHDT, CDR2 YNNKEL, per germline (reference sequence). The V segment lost 1 base and the J segment 7 bases; nucleotides outside the gene matches: 2. The sequenced sample was peripheral blood. This TCR was recovered from an elderly woman with acute or convalescent COVID-19. This sequence joins TRBV3-1 (or the pseudogene TRBV3-2) and TRBJ1-2; TRBD1 agrees at 11 bases. The CDR3 DNA follows: TGTGCCAGCAGCCAAGGGACAGGGGGCATTGGCTACACCTTC. Translation gives CASSQGTGGIGYTF.